This TCR beta chain was documented in a study of T-cell memory formation after mild COVID-19. Study in general: Clusters of TCRs were largely donor specific. Points from the study as a whole: Contracting clones, day 15 to 85, had balanced CD4/CD8, and later expanders favored CD4+. Cross-reactive memory seemingly joined, as some responding clones were found in pre-infection memory. Second-wave clones that peaked on day 37 lacked confirmed SARS-CoV-2 specificity.

This CDR3 is 15 amino acids long. The V gene end was trimmed by 0 bases and the J gene end by 4 bases; junction bases not matched to a gene: 7. Germline V CDR1 and CDR2: SGHDT, YYEEEE. In TCRdb, the 5' RACE reads were re-called with MiXCR into one record per CDR3 protein. Here the sample spans about 170,000 distinct CDR3 sequences, about an eighth being singletons. About this clonotype: Its antigen is not identified.

The clonotype comes from a man younger than 30 who had mild COVID-19 (a few samples of this study predate the infection). Cell type and time point are not known. Input material: PBMCs or a T cell subset sorted from them (not recorded which). V is TRBV5-6 and J is TRBJ2-7; TRBD2 aligns across 7 bases. CDR3 in amino acids: CASSLAGSAGYEQYV. The CDR3 DNA follows: TGTGCCAGCAGCTTGGCCGGTTCAGCGGGGTACGAGCAGTACGTC.